This T cell receptor (beta chain) was documented in a study of spatial heterogeneity in lung cancer. CDR3 length: 14 amino acids. Between the trimmed V and J ends, which lost 2 bases and 1 base, there was a span of 5 bases. Germline CDR1 MDHEN, CDR2 SYDVKM. TCRdb reprocessed the 5' RACE reads with MiXCR, giving one entry per CDR3 protein. This table has about 45,000 distinct CDR3 sequences, around 13% appearing once. The time point is: sample taken at primary tumor resection. The chain has TRBV28 and TRBJ2-2; tentatively, D is TRBD1 (5 bases). This clonotype was obtained from a male donor with early-stage non-small cell lung cancer. Sequenced material: PBMCs, taken at surgery. The CDR3: CASSLTGNTGELFF. As DNA, the CDR3 is TGTGCCAGCAGTTTAACAGGGAACACCGGGGAGCTGTTTTTT.